The rows below give T cell receptor beta chains drawn from one sample of a study of T-cell memory formation after mild COVID-19. MiXCR, applied by TCRdb to the 5' RACE reads, yields one record per CDR3 protein. The sample has tens of thousands of distinct CDR3 sequences, 7.3% seen once. Sequencing was performed on PBMCs or a T cell subset sorted from them (not recorded which). All receptors come from a man in his late teens or twenties who had mild COVID-19 (a few samples of this study predate the infection). Cell type and time point are not known. CDR3s include the opening cysteine and the closing phenylalanine or tryptophan. A D gene is named only where the DNA matches it firmly. A row's size may be missing; if present it is once, few, many or a size class.

J: TRBJ2-3; D: .; size: few; length: 13; V: TRBV11-2; CDR3: CASSLDSADTQYF; DNA: TGTGCCAGCAGCTTAGATAGCGCAGATACGCAGTATTTT
J: TRBJ2-2; D: TRBD2; size: many; length: 14; V: TRBV20-1; CDR3: CSATSGTNTGELFF; DNA: TGCAGTGCTACTAGCGGGACGAACACCGGGGAGCTGTTTTTT
J: TRBJ2-3; D: TRBD2; size: many; length: 17; V: TRBV20-1; CDR3: CSASGAGGNAGTDTQYF; DNA: TGCAGTGCTAGCGGGGCGGGGGGCAATGCAGGGACAGATACGCAGTATTTT
J: TRBJ2-5; D: .; size: few; length: 15; V: TRBV4-3; CDR3: CASSQGVEPGGTQYF; DNA: TGCGCCAGCAGCCAAGGCGTGGAGCCAGGAGGGACCCAGTACTTC
J: TRBJ2-1; D: TRBD2; size: .; length: 14; V: TRBV7-2; CDR3: CASSFLAGYNEQFF; DNA: TGTGCCAGCAGCTTTCTAGCGGGGTACAATGAGCAGTTCTTC
J: TRBJ2-5; D: .; size: few; length: 14; V: TRBV12-3/TRBV12-4; CDR3: CASSPDRYQETQYF; DNA: TGTGCCAGCAGCCCCGACAGGTACCAAGAGACCCAGTACTTC
J: TRBJ2-3; D: TRBD1; size: many; length: 18; V: TRBV10-3; CDR3: CAIRPGQGAGPSTDTQYF; DNA: TGTGCCATCAGGCCGGGGCAGGGGGCTGGACCTAGCACAGATACGCAGTATTTT
J: TRBJ1-1; D: .; size: many; length: 14; V: TRBV20-1; CDR3: CSALAGQPNTEAFF; DNA: TGCAGTGCGCTTGCCGGACAGCCGAACACTGAAGCTTTCTTT
J: TRBJ1-2; D: .; size: few; length: 13; V: TRBV25-1; CDR3: CASSEYGVYGYTF; DNA: TGTGCCAGCAGTGAATACGGGGTCTATGGCTACACCTTC
J: TRBJ1-3; D: .; size: .; length: 17; V: TRBV4-2; CDR3: CASSRERQGTSGNTIYF; DNA: TGTGCCAGCAGCCGGGAGAGACAAGGTACCTCTGGAAACACCATATATTTT
J: TRBJ1-2; D: TRBD1; size: .; length: 16; V: TRBV5-1; CDR3: CASSLAIGTAAYGYTF; DNA: TGCGCCAGCAGCTTGGCCATCGGGACAGCGGCTTATGGCTACACCTTC
J: TRBJ1-2; D: .; size: .; length: 15; V: TRBV7-8; CDR3: CASSLTIYTNYGYTF; DNA: TGTGCCAGCAGCTTAACGATATATACTAACTATGGCTACACCTTC
J: TRBJ2-3; D: .; size: many; length: 14; V: TRBV7-6; CDR3: CASSLDATADTQYF; DNA: TGTGCCAGCAGCTTAGACGCGACGGCAGATACGCAGTATTTT
J: TRBJ2-5; D: TRBD1; size: many; length: 17; V: TRBV5-1; CDR3: CASSLATGTGVQETQYF; DNA: TGCGCCAGCAGCTTGGCTACCGGGACAGGGGTGCAAGAGACCCAGTACTTC
J: TRBJ2-3; D: .; size: few; length: 16; V: TRBV9; CDR3: CASSVGGWRSTDTQYF; DNA: TGTGCCAGCAGCGTAGGGGGATGGCGTAGCACAGATACGCAGTATTTT
J: TRBJ2-2; D: .; size: .; length: 13; V: TRBV28; CDR3: CASIRQDTGELFF; DNA: TGTGCCAGCATCCGACAGGACACCGGGGAGCTGTTTTTT
J: TRBJ2-5; D: TRBD1; size: .; length: 15; V: TRBV7-2; CDR3: CASSSRTGTYETQYF; DNA: TGTGCCAGCAGCTCCAGGACAGGGACGTACGAGACCCAGTACTTC
J: TRBJ2-3; D: .; size: many; length: 16; V: TRBV9; CDR3: CASSAPLGGLTDTQYF; DNA: TGTGCCAGCAGCGCGCCCTTGGGGGGACTCACAGATACGCAGTATTTT
J: TRBJ1-2; D: .; size: .; length: 13; V: TRBV9; CDR3: CASSVASDYGYTF; DNA: TGTGCCAGCAGCGTAGCTTCCGACTATGGCTACACCTTC
J: TRBJ2-5; D: TRBD2; size: few; length: 14; V: TRBV7-2; CDR3: CASSPRGVQETQYF; DNA: TGTGCCAGCAGCCCACGGGGGGTCCAAGAGACCCAGTACTTC
J: TRBJ2-4; D: .; size: many; length: 12; V: TRBV29-1; CDR3: CSVVSSQNIQYF; DNA: TGCAGCGTTGTCAGTAGTCAAAACATTCAGTACTTC
J: TRBJ1-1; D: TRBD1; size: few; length: 15; V: TRBV20-1; CDR3: CSARNEDRERTEAFF; DNA: TGCAGTGCTAGAAACGAGGACAGGGAGCGCACTGAAGCTTTCTTT